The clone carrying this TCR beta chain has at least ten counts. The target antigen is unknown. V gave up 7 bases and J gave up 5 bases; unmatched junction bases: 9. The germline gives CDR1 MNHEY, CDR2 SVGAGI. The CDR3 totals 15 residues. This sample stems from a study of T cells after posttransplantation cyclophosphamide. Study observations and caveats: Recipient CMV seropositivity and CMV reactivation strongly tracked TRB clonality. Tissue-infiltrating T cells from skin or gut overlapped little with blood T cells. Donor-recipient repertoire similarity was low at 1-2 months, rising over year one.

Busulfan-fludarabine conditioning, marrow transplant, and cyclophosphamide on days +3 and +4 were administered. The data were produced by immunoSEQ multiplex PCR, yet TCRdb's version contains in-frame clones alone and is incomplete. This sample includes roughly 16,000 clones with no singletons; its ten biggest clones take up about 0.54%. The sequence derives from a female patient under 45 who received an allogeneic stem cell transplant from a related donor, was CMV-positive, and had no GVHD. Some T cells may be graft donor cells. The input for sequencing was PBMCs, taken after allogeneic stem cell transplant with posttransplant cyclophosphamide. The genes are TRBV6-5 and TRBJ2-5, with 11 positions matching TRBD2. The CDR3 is CASKLAGVGWETQYF. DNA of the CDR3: TGTGCCAGCAAACTAGCGGGAGTCGGGTGGGAGACCCAGTACTTC.